These T cell receptor beta chains were read from a single sample in a study of blood T cell repertoires in COVID-19. Using immunoSEQ multiplex PCR, the repertoire was profiled, and TCRdb retains in-frame clones only, with some absent. The sample records 250,000 to 350,000 clones, around 86% being singletons. The source material was peripheral blood. These receptors were taken from a woman aged 35 to 49 who had recovered from COVID-19. CDR3s include the opening cysteine and the closing phenylalanine or tryptophan. The order of the fields is V gene, CDR3 protein.

TRBV19	CAGRQGTNTGELFF
TRBV9	CASSVGQGSGNTIYF
TRBV11-2	CASSSTGAYGYTF
TRBV29-1	CSTLGGTDTQYF
TRBV7-9	CASSPQTSVETQYF
TRBV4-1	CASSQDLRVLLHF
TRBV5-1	CASSLPGLANTGELFF
TRBV7-6	CASSLGPSSYNEQFF
TRBV2	CASSEQRHVAGVNTGELFF
TRBV7-2	CASSLVGQGLSGYTF
TRBV5-4	CASSLTTGAYGYTF
TRBV29-1	CSVGGTSGRGEQYF
TRBV7-9	CASSLMGGTEAFF
TRBV9	CASSLGQGYGDTEAFF
TRBV27	CASSSPLKQGLNYEQYF
TRBV28	CASSPGTGTNEKLFF
TRBV19	CASDSGRAVFGTGELFF